The next 27 T cell receptor beta chains were all read from a single sample in a study of T cell responses to AZD1222 COVID-19 vaccine. TCRdb keeps only in-frame clones here, not all; method: immunoSEQ multiplex PCR. The table lists 150,000 to 200,000 clones, approximately 90% of them singletons. The sequencing used peripheral blood, collected on day 0 of AZD1222 vaccination. These receptors were taken from an adult in good health.

This clone was seen just once. This chain connects TRBV9 to TRBJ2-5; D may be TRBD1 or TRBD2 (6 bases each). V was pared by 4 bases and J by 5 bases, with 15 bases between. The CDR3 has 14 residues. Germline V gene data show CDR1 as SGDLS and CDR2 as YYNGEE. The DNA of the CDR3 is TGTGCCAGCAGCCTAAGAGGAGGGGGTGAGACCCAGTACTTC. This encodes CASSLRGGGETQYF.

The chain carries TRBV11-2 and TRBJ1-4; no firm D call. The ends were cut back, 1 base at V and 14 bases at J, with 11 bases in the middle. The germline gives CDR1 SGHAT, CDR2 FQNNGV. The CDR3 contains 12 residues. CDR3 loop: CASSLGAQELFF. The CDR3 coding sequence is TGTGCCAGCAGCTTAGGAGCTCAAGAGCTGTTTTTT.

V gene TRBV10-1 combines with J gene TRBJ2-7, with 9 bases aligning to TRBD1. Losses at the gene ends were 2 bases for V and 5 bases for J; bases not matched to a gene: 7. The CDR3 is made up of 15 amino acids. Germline CDR1 reads WNHNN; CDR2 reads SYGVQD (reference sequence). CDR3 DNA: TGCGCCAGCAGTGAGAACAGGGGGCTAATGGACGAGCAGTACTTC. This sequence encodes CASSENRGLMDEQYF.

The genes are TRBV7-9 and TRBJ2-1; D unresolved. Per germline, CDR1 SEHNR and CDR2 FQNEAQ (reference sequence). Between the trimmed V and J ends, which lost 2 bases and 5 bases, there was a span of 4 bases. The CDR3 extends over 12 amino acids. CDR3 sequence reads: CASSLLDNEQFF. The CDR3 DNA is TGTGCCAGCAGCTTACTAGACAATGAGCAGTTCTTC.

The rearrangement uses TRBV6-5 and TRBJ1-4; TRBD1 matches at 9 bases. The germline CDR1 and CDR2 sequences are MNHEY and SVGAGI. V trimming: 6 bases; J trimming: 5 bases; junction bases outside the gene matches: 4. The CDR3 length is 14 residues. The CDR3 nucleotides are TGTGCCAGCAGGGTGACAGGGGGAAATGAAAAACTGTTTTTT. This gives the protein CASRVTGGNEKLFF.

The chain combines TRBV10-3 with TRBJ2-6; unclear D gene. The CDR3 consists of 14 residues. Trimming left V 11 bases short and J 0 bases short, with 11 bases between. Germline loops: CDR1 ENHRY, CDR2 SYGVKD. The DNA for the CDR3 is TGTGCCCAGGAATGTATCTCTGGGGCCAACGTCCTGACTTTC. Translating gives CAQECISGANVLTF.

V usage is TRBV27 and J usage is TRBJ2-5, with D perhaps TRBD2 (6 bases). The germline V gene encodes CDR1 MNHEY and CDR2 SMNVEV (reference sequence). The CDR3 is 16 amino acids. Trimming stripped 5 bases from V and 2 bases from J, with 18 bases between. The CDR3 DNA is TGTGCCAGCAGTCCCCGGGCCCTGGGGGGTCAAGAGACCCAGTACTTC. Translation: CASSPRALGGQETQYF.

V gene TRBV14 combines with J gene TRBJ1-3, with D unclear. Germline values: CDR1 SGHDN, CDR2 FVKESK. The V gene lost 0 bases and the J gene lost 7 bases, with 25 bases spanning the gap. The CDR3 is made up of 19 amino acids. In nucleotides, the CDR3 is TGTGCCAGCAGCCAAGAGGCATCGGGCAGCCCTCGGTCCGGGAACACCATATATTTT. Protein sequence: CASSQEASGSPRSGNTIYF.

J is TRBJ2-1 and V is TRBV19; 9 nucleotides line up with TRBD2. Germline V gene sequence: CDR1 LNHDA, CDR2 SQIVND (reference sequence). The V and J ends lost 7 bases and 1 base, in that order; junction bases with no gene match: 14. This CDR3 comprises 18 residues. The CDR3 sequence is CASIQGHLSGGSYNEQFF. The CDR3 bases are TGTGCCAGTATCCAGGGTCACCTCAGCGGGGGGTCCTACAATGAGCAGTTCTTC.

The J gene is TRBJ2-1, the V gene TRBV2; D remains unclear. The V end was cut by 8 bases, the J end by 2 bases, with 13 bases between. Germline CDR1 reads SNHLY; CDR2 reads FYNNEI. The CDR3 contains 14 residues. CDR3 sequence: CASHQTMTYNEQFF. The CDR3 region has the DNA TGTGCCAGCCACCAAACCATGACCTACAATGAGCAGTTCTTC.

This chain joins TRBV5-1 and TRBJ1-1, with D possibly matching TRBD1 (6 bases). In germline, CDR1 is SGHRS, CDR2 YFSETQ. CDR3 length equals 14 residues. V gave up 4 bases and J gave up 5 bases, with 15 bases separating them. The CDR3 coding sequence is TGCGCCAGCAGCCCGGGGGGGGCGCAGACTGAAGCTTTCTTT. It specifies CASSPGGAQTEAFF.

The chain recombines TRBV10-3 with TRBJ2-2, with 8 positions matching TRBD2. The V gene's germline CDR1 is ENHRY and CDR2 SYGVKD. Losses at the gene ends were 11 bases for V and 4 bases for J; bases not matched to a gene: 9. The CDR3 has 14 amino acids. The CDR3 sequence is CASRGAGGTGELFF. CDR3 DNA: TGTGCCTCTCGGGGTGCGGGGGGCACCGGGGAGCTGTTTTTT.

This chain uses TRBV30 with TRBJ1-2; the D is unclear. The germline gives CDR1 GTSNPN, CDR2 SVGIG (reference sequence). The CDR3 is 11 amino acids. Trimming left V 2 bases short and J 4 bases short, with 5 bases between. The CDR3 spells CAWSLAYGYTF. As DNA, the CDR3 is TGTGCCTGGAGTTTGGCCTATGGCTACACCTTC. The variable domain in full, completed from reference TRBV30 and TRBJ1-2, reads SQTIHQWPATLVQPVGSPLSLECTVEGTSNPNLYWYRQAAGRGLQLLFYSVGIGQISSEVPQNLSASRPQDRQFILSSKKLLLSDSGFYLCAWSLAYGYTFGSGTRLTVV.

This chain joins TRBV27 and TRBJ1-4; D is ambiguous. Germline V gives CDR1 MNHEY, CDR2 SMNVEV (reference sequence). Deletions cut 5 bases from V and 0 bases from J, with 4 bases between. The CDR3 spans 13 residues. The CDR3 DNA follows: TGTGCCAGCAGTCAAGCAACTAATGAAAAACTGTTTTTT. It translates to CASSQATNEKLFF.

The chain employs TRBV28 and TRBJ1-2, with D unclear. Germline CDR1 is MDHEN and CDR2 is SYDVKM. The CDR3 runs 15 residues. Trimming removed 5 bases from V and 0 bases from J, with 13 bases in between. The CDR3 DNA follows: TGTGCCAGCAGTCAACTGACCGGAGCTAACTATGGCTACACCTTC. This encodes CASSQLTGANYGYTF.

The chain couples TRBV27 to TRBJ1-1, with 12 bases identical to TRBD1. Germline V gene data show CDR1 as MNHEY and CDR2 as SMNVEV (reference sequence). The V segment lost 5 bases and the J segment 4 bases; nucleotides outside the gene matches: 11. The CDR3 is 17 residues long. DNA for the CDR3: TGTGCCAGCAGTCCCCGGGACAGGGGGCGACTGGGCACTGAAGCTTTCTTT. Its translation: CASSPRDRGRLGTEAFF.

The rearrangement joins TRBV7-9 to TRBJ1-1; 9 bases align to TRBD1. This CDR3 comprises 14 residues. Trimming at V came to 6 bases and at J to 1 base, leaving 3 bases not matched to a gene. Germline CDR1 reads SEHNR; CDR2 reads FQNEAQ (reference sequence). The CDR3 loop is CASRTQGANTEAFF. In nucleotides, the CDR3 is TGTGCCAGCAGAACACAGGGGGCGAACACTGAAGCTTTCTTT.

The chain couples TRBV6-1 to TRBJ1-5; perhaps TRBD1 as D (6 bases). The CDR3 runs 13 residues. Germline CDR1 is MNHNS and CDR2 is SASEGT. Trimming removed 7 bases at V and 3 bases at J, with 10 bases between. This CDR3 is CASNAGANQPQHF. The CDR3 DNA sequence: TGTGCCAGCAATGCAGGGGCCAATCAGCCCCAGCATTTT.

A note on this clone: One end of the junction is discordant with germline, which a read error may explain. This rearrangement joins TRBV7-9 to TRBJ1-1, with D hard to call. The CDR3 has 13 amino acids. CDR1 and CDR2 (germline): SEHNR, FQNEAQ (reference sequence). The CDR3 is CASSLAGSTGAFF. Here the CDR3 DNA reads TGTGCCAGCAGCTTAGCGGGGTCGACTGGAGCTTTCTTT.

This chain joins TRBV4-3 and TRBJ2-1; 10 nucleotides agree with TRBD2. The CDR3 is 15 residues long. Trimming took 6 bases from V and 5 from J; bases not matched to a gene: 7. Germline V gene lookup returns CDR1 LGHNA and CDR2 YSLEER. The CDR3 sequence: CASRVSGGTNNEQFF. The CDR3 region has the DNA TGCGCCAGCAGAGTTAGCGGGGGGACGAACAATGAGCAGTTCTTC.

The CDR3 is CASSLLAATNTGELFF. The CDR3 nucleotides are TGCGCCAGCAGCTTACTAGCGGCGACGAACACCGGGGAGCTGTTTTTT. The chain has TRBV5-1 and TRBJ2-2; 8 positions agree with TRBD2. Per the germline V gene, CDR1 is SGHRS and CDR2 is YFSETQ. This CDR3 comprises 16 residues. V lost 2 bases to trimming and J lost 0 bases; unmatched junction nucleotides: 3. Combining the CDR3 with reference TRBV5-1 and TRBJ2-2 gives the whole variable domain KAGVTQTPRYLIKTRGQQVTLSCSPISGHRSVSWYQQTPGQGLQFLFEYFSETQRNKGNFPGRFSGRQFSNSRSEMNVSTLELGDSALYLCASSLLAATNTGELFFGEGSRLTVL.

The V gene is TRBV19, the J gene TRBJ1-2; D gene uncertain. The germline V and J ends were trimmed by 5 bases and 2 bases, with 9 bases remaining between them. The germline V gene encodes CDR1 LNHDA and CDR2 SQIVND (reference sequence). This CDR3 is built from 13 residues. The DNA for the CDR3 is TGTGCCAGTAGTCGGGTCTCCAACTATGGCTACACCTTC. Translating it yields CASSRVSNYGYTF.

The V call is TRBV28, the J call TRBJ1-4; 8 bases agree with TRBD1. CDR1 and CDR2 (germline): MDHEN, SYDVKM. CDR3 length: 14 amino acids. Trimming cost V 5 bases and J 8 bases; bases outside gene matches: 7. This CDR3 is CASSKRQGREKLFF. CDR3 in DNA: TGTGCCAGCAGTAAACGACAGGGGAGGGAAAAACTGTTTTTT.

CDR3 protein: CASSLGQLRSGYGYTF. In nucleotides, the CDR3 is TGCGCCAGCAGCTTGGGACAGCTCCGATCGGGGTATGGCTACACCTTC. The J gene is TRBJ1-2, the V gene TRBV5-1; D possibly corresponds to TRBD1 (5 bases). The CDR3 runs to 16 residues. V was shortened by 0 bases and J by 5 bases, with 17 bases between the two germline ends. Germline CDR1 SGHRS, CDR2 YFSETQ.

The count of this clone is one. This chain connects TRBV28 to TRBJ2-3, with D possibly being TRBD2 (6 bases). The CDR3 is 14 amino acids. Trimming pared 5 bases from V and 6 bases from J, leaving 15 bases between. In germline, CDR1 is MDHEN, CDR2 SYDVKM. CDR3 amino acids: CASSRHAGWDTQYF. The CDR3 DNA is TGTGCCAGCAGTCGCCACGCGGGATGGGATACGCAGTATTTT.

The chain links TRBV9 to TRBJ1-2; D perhaps matches TRBD1 (5 bases). V lost 0 bases and J 8 bases, leaving 14 bases between the germline ends. Germline V CDR1 and CDR2: SGDLS, YYNGEE. The CDR3 covers 14 residues. CDR3 coding DNA: TGTGCCAGCAGCGTAGGACGTTGGGGGGACGGCTACACCTTC. It specifies CASSVGRWGDGYTF.

This rearrangement joins TRBV27 to TRBJ1-5, with 8 positions matching TRBD1. V gave up 6 bases and J gave up 5 bases; unmatched junction bases: 21. CDR1 is MNHEY, CDR2 SMNVEV, per germline (reference sequence). The CDR3 consists of 19 residues. CDR3 nucleotides: TGTGCCAGCAGGCGGACCGGGACAGGCGAGCTATGGGGTGATCAGCCCCAGCATTTT. Encoded protein: CASRRTGTGELWGDQPQHF.